The 12 T cell receptor beta chains in this list originate from one sample, sequenced in a study of blood T cell repertoires in COVID-19. The method was immunoSEQ multiplex PCR; TCRdb's version includes in-frame clones alone and lacks a portion of them. Of about 110,000 clones listed, over 80% are singletons. The sample taken for sequencing was peripheral blood. These receptors were taken from a woman aged 25 to 39 with acute or convalescent COVID-19.

J is TRBJ2-7 and V is TRBV27; 14 bases agree with TRBD2. The ends lost 8 bases at V and 6 bases at J; junction bases unmatched: 9. In germline, CDR1 is MNHEY, CDR2 SMNVEV (reference sequence). There are 15 residues in the CDR3. CDR3 DNA: TGTGCCAGCGCCCGACTAGCGGGGGGGCAAGGCGAGCAGTACTTC. Its protein product is CASARLAGGQGEQYF.

This clone was found a few times. Here the CDR3 DNA reads TGTGCTAGTGGTCCGTACGAGGGCAGCGTTCAAAAACTGTTTTTT. It translates to CASGPYEGSVQKLFF. V gene TRBV12-5 combines with J gene TRBJ1-4; D is uncertain. Trimming cost V 5 bases and J 9 bases, with 19 bases left between them. The CDR3 extends over 15 amino acids. CDR1 and CDR2 from the germline V gene are LGHNT and FRNRAP.

The genes are TRBV4-2 and TRBJ1-3, with TRBD1 matching over 7 bases. This CDR3 contains 18 residues. CDR1 is LGHNA and CDR2 is YNFKEQ in the germline V gene. V lost 0 bases and J lost 3; bases outside the gene matches: 11. CDR3 coding DNA: TGTGCCAGCAGCCAAGATTTGGCTTTTTGGGACAGTGGAAACACCATATATTTT. Protein sequence: CASSQDLAFWDSGNTIYF.

To note about this clone: One end of the junction is discordant with germline, which a read error may explain. The V gene is TRBV12-3 or TRBV12-4, the J gene TRBJ1-1, with unresolved D. The CDR3 totals 12 residues. The CDR3 loop reads CASRLGPTEAFF. For the CDR3, the DNA is TGTGCCAGCAGGTTAGGTCCGACTGAAGCTTTCTTT.

The J gene is TRBJ1-5, the V gene TRBV4-1, with D unclear. V lost 0 bases and J 5 bases, leaving 14 bases between the germline ends. Germline lookup yields CDR1 MGHRA and CDR2 YSYEKL. The CDR3 is 16 amino acids. CDR3 sequence reads: CASSQDWRAEDQPQHF. In nucleotides, the CDR3 is TGCGCCAGCAGCCAAGACTGGAGGGCAGAAGATCAGCCCCAGCATTTT.

The chain employs TRBV5-4 and TRBJ1-2; 11 nucleotides align to TRBD1. V shed 4 bases, J shed 7 bases, and the junction held 6 bases outside the gene matches. The CDR3 length is 14 residues. Germline CDR1 reads SGHNT; CDR2 reads YYREEE (reference sequence). CDR3 in amino acids: CASSAGQGAGGYTF. DNA for the CDR3: TGTGCCAGCAGCGCCGGACAGGGGGCCGGTGGCTACACCTTC.

The chain employs TRBV28 and TRBJ1-4; 9 positions match TRBD1. Germline lookup yields CDR1 MDHEN and CDR2 SYDVKM. There are 14 residues in the CDR3. The V segment lost 5 bases and the J segment 9 bases; nucleotides outside the gene matches: 7. CDR3 coding DNA: TGTGCCAGCAGTGGGACAGGGAGTAGGAAAAAACTGTTTTTT. This encodes CASSGTGSRKKLFF.

In DNA form, the CDR3 reads TGTGCCAGCAGCTTAGGGGGGTCAGGGGTGTCACCCCTCCACTTT. The encoded protein is CASSLGGSGVSPLHF. The rearrangement joins TRBV11-2 to TRBJ1-6; D might be TRBD1 (6 bases). V was shortened by 1 base and J by 10 bases, with 14 bases between the two germline ends. The germline V gene encodes CDR1 SGHAT and CDR2 FQNNGV. This CDR3 contains 15 residues.

The rearrangement joins TRBV4-3 to TRBJ2-1; perhaps TRBD1 as D (6 bases). V was shortened by 2 bases and J by 9 bases, with 14 bases between the two germline ends. The CDR3 has 14 residues. Germline V gene data show CDR1 as LGHNA and CDR2 as YSLEER. The CDR3 sequence: CASSQSSGHPEQFF. The CDR3 DNA follows: TGCGCCAGCAGCCAAAGTTCGGGACATCCTGAGCAGTTCTTC.

The chain employs TRBV12-5 and TRBJ1-4; D not certain. Germline CDR1 LGHNT, CDR2 FRNRAP. The CDR3 covers 16 residues. V was shortened by 0 bases and J by 0 bases, with 8 bases between the two germline ends. This CDR3 is CASGLVVSATNEKLFF. The CDR3 DNA is TGTGCTAGTGGTTTGGTAGTGTCAGCAACTAATGAAAAACTGTTTTTT.

The rearrangement links TRBV7-9 to TRBJ1-4; D is uncertain. The CDR3 runs 12 residues. Trimming removed 8 bases from V and 8 bases from J, with 12 bases in between. Germline CDR1 reads SEHNR; CDR2 reads FQNEAQ (reference sequence). This chain's CDR3 is CASGREEEKLFF. For the CDR3, the DNA is TGTGCCAGCGGGAGGGAAGAGGAAAAACTGTTTTTT.

V usage is TRBV6-2 or TRBV6-3 and J usage is TRBJ1-2; D unclear. Trimming took off 2 bases at V and 2 bases at J, with 15 bases between the two ends. Germline CDR1 and CDR2: MNHEY and SVGEGT. This CDR3 contains 16 residues. This CDR3 reads CASSYPENIKNYGYTF. The CDR3 DNA follows: TGTGCCAGCAGTTACCCGGAGAATATAAAAAACTATGGCTACACCTTC.